The rows below give T cell receptor beta chains drawn from one sample of a study of blood T cells in healthy people across ages. From the 5' RACE reads, TCRdb called clonotypes with MiXCR, one entry per CDR3 protein. The repertoire holds over 500,000 distinct CDR3 sequences, with approximately 52% as singletons. The specimen was blood. Receptors were obtained from a woman of 80 years or more in good health. The CDR3 runs from the conserved cysteine through the conserved F or W. The D gene is left open where the match is weak. Size values are once, few and many counts, or a class for expanded clones, and some rows have none.

>TRBJ2-1|TRBV29-1|many|11|.
CSVRDYNEQFF
TGCAGCGTGCGCGACTACAATGAGCAGTTCTTC
>TRBJ1-2|TRBV6-2/TRBV6-3|many|13|.
CASSSGTLYGYTF
TGTGCCAGCAGTTCCGGGACCCTCTATGGCTACACCTTC
>TRBJ2-1|TRBV6-2/TRBV6-3|.|15|TRBD2
CASSPSGGAWNEQFF
TGTGCCAGCAGTCCAAGCGGGGGGGCGTGGAATGAGCAGTTCTTC
>TRBJ2-2|TRBV12-3/TRBV12-4|.|16|TRBD2
CASSPGLAGGPGELFF
TGTGCCAGCAGTCCGGGACTAGCGGGGGGGCCAGGGGAGCTGTTTTTT
>TRBJ2-5|TRBV29-1|.|12|TRBD1
CSDKGQGETQYF
TGCAGCGATAAGGGACAGGGGGAGACCCAGTACTTC
>TRBJ1-6|TRBV7-2|many|14|.
CASSPRDGNSPLHF
TGTGCCAGCAGCCCTCGGGACGGCAATTCACCCCTCCACTTT
>TRBJ1-5|TRBV20-1|.|12|.
CSASVSNQPQHF
TGCAGTGCTAGCGTCAGCAATCAGCCCCAGCATTTT
>TRBJ2-6|TRBV7-2|.|15|.
CAGRDLRAGANVLTF
TGTGCCGGAAGGGACCTCCGGGCTGGGGCCAACGTCCTGACTTTC
>TRBJ2-3|TRBV12-3/TRBV12-4|.|15|.
CASSPPRGWTDTQYF
TGTGCCAGCAGTCCCCCTCGGGGGTGGACAGATACGCAGTATTTT
>TRBJ2-1|TRBV29-1|many|14|TRBD2
CSVGLAGGPNEQFF
TGCAGCGTTGGACTAGCGGGAGGGCCAAATGAGCAGTTCTTC
>TRBJ2-3|TRBV10-3|many|17|TRBD2
CAISGPLAGGITDTQYF
TGTGCCATCAGTGGCCCTTTAGCGGGGGGTATCACAGATACGCAGTATTTT
>TRBJ2-1|TRBV7-9|.|17|TRBD2
CASSLGTSEYSYNEQFF
TGTGCCAGCAGCTTAGGGACTAGCGAGTACTCCTACAATGAGCAGTTCTTC
>TRBJ2-2|TRBV13|.|12|.
CASSRTTGELFF
TGTGCCAGCAGCCGAACAACCGGGGAGCTGTTTTTT
>TRBJ2-7|TRBV12-3/TRBV12-4|few|13|.
CASRTTDSYEQYF
TGTGCCAGCAGAACGACGGATTCCTACGAGCAGTACTTC
>TRBJ1-3|TRBV7-2|.|15|.
CASSLVYTSGNTIYF
TGTGCCAGCAGCTTAGTCTACACATCTGGAAACACCATATATTTT
>TRBJ2-1|TRBV3-1|many|16|TRBD2
CASSSLLAGPYNEQFF
TGTGCCAGCAGCTCCTTACTAGCGGGACCCTACAATGAGCAGTTCTTC
>TRBJ2-4|TRBV4-2|many|17|TRBD2
CASSQETSSLAKNIQYF
TGTGCCAGCAGCCAAGAGACTAGCAGCCTAGCCAAAAACATTCAGTACTTC
>TRBJ2-2|TRBV15|.|15|.
CATKTQGSGTGELFF
TGTGCCACCAAGACACAGGGAAGCGGTACCGGGGAGCTGTTTTTT
>TRBJ1-2|TRBV12-3/TRBV12-4|.|12|.
CASSTGNGGYTF
TGTGCCAGCAGTACAGGGAACGGGGGCTACACCTTC
>TRBJ2-7|TRBV10-3|.|16|TRBD1
CAISESPTGRLAEQYF
TGTGCCATCAGTGAGTCCCCGACAGGGCGGCTCGCCGAGCAGTACTTC
>TRBJ1-5|TRBV5-1|.|13|.
CASSLNRHQPQHF
TGCGCCAGCAGCTTGAACAGACATCAGCCCCAGCATTTT
>TRBJ2-3|TRBV7-3|.|17|TRBD2
CASSPTALAGVTDTQYF
TGTGCCAGCAGCCCCACGGCTCTAGCGGGGGTCACAGATACGCAGTATTTT
>TRBJ1-1|TRBV7-9|few|13|.
CASSKTVNTEAFF
TGTGCCAGCAGCAAGACGGTGAACACTGAAGCTTTCTTT
>TRBJ1-4|TRBV13|few|16|TRBD1
CASSLATTGGFEKLFF
TGTGCCAGCAGCTTAGCCACGACAGGGGGCTTTGAAAAACTGTTTTTT
>TRBJ2-5|TRBV12-3/TRBV12-4|many|13|.
CASSSGWLETQYF
TGTGCCAGCAGTTCTGGATGGTTGGAGACCCAGTACTTC
>TRBJ2-1|TRBV12-3/TRBV12-4|.|14|.
CASSLILTGDEQFF
TGTGCCAGCAGTTTAATCTTAACGGGGGATGAGCAGTTCTTC
>TRBJ2-5|TRBV12-3/TRBV12-4|.|14|.
CASSLGRRVGTQYF
TGTGCCAGCAGTTTGGGGAGGCGGGTCGGGACCCAGTACTTC
>TRBJ2-1|TRBV4-1|.|13|.
CASSQPFGESPFF
TGCGCCAGCAGCCAACCCTTTGGGGAGTCCCCGTTCTTC
>TRBJ2-1|TRBV11-3|many|15|TRBD2
CASSRGTSVNNEQFF
TGTGCCAGCAGCAGGGGGACTAGCGTCAACAATGAGCAGTTCTTC
>TRBJ2-1|TRBV5-1|many|15|.
CASSLRGSGFYEQFF
TGCGCCAGCAGCTTGAGAGGGTCAGGTTTTTATGAGCAGTTCTTC
>TRBJ2-5|TRBV10-3|.|12|TRBD1
CAMGQPDETQYF
TGTGCCATGGGACAGCCAGATGAAACCCAGTACTTC
>TRBJ2-7|TRBV9|.|15|.
CASSVAGGSYNERYF
.
>TRBJ2-1|TRBV5-1|many|14|.
CASSLGGDYNEQFF
TGCGCCAGCAGCTTGGGGGGGGATTACAATGAGCAGTTCTTC
>TRBJ2-5|TRBV7-2|many|15|TRBD1
CASSLVGTGGETQYF
TGTGCCAGCAGCTTAGTTGGGACAGGGGGAGAGACCCAGTACTTC
>TRBJ2-7|TRBV30|.|13|.
CAWNVEARYEQYF
TGTGCCTGGAACGTGGAGGCAAGGTACGAGCAGTACTTC
>TRBJ2-5|TRBV7-2|many|11|.
CASSFKGPQYF
TGTGCCAGCAGCTTCAAGGGGCCCCAGTACTTC
>TRBJ1-4|TRBV3-1|.|14|.
CASSQDWGNEKLFF
TGTGCCAGCAGCCAAGATTGGGGGAATGAAAAACTGTTTTTT
>TRBJ2-7|TRBV5-5|many|13|.
CASSLEGVYEQYF
TGTGCCAGCAGCTTGGAGGGGGTTTACGAGCAGTACTTC
>TRBJ1-5|TRBV2|.|15|.
CASSVALPGGGPQHF
TGTGCCAGCAGTGTAGCGCTCCCGGGCGGCGGACCCCAGCATTTT
>TRBJ2-3|TRBV10-3|once|16|TRBD1
CAISGTGGILTDTQYF
TGTGCCATCTCCGGGACAGGGGGAATTTTGACAGATACGCAGTATTTT